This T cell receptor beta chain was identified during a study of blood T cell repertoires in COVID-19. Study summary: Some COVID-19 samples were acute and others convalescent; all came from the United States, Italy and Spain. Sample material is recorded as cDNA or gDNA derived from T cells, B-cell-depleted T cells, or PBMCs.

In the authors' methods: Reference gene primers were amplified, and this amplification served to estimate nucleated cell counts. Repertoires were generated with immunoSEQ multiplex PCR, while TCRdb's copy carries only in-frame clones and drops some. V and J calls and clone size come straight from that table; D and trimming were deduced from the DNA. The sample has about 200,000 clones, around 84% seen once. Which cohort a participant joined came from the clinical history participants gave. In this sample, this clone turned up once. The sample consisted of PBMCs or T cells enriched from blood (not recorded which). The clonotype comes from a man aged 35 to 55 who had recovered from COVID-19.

The CDR3 reads CASSITYRGRNTIYF. As DNA, the CDR3 is TGTGCCAGTAGTATTACTTACAGGGGGAGAAACACCATATATTTT. The rearrangement links TRBV19 to TRBJ1-3; 8 bases fit TRBD1. The CDR3 is made up of 15 amino acids. The junction had 6 bases not matched to a gene; V was cut back by 3 bases and J by 5 bases. Germline V CDR1 and CDR2: LNHDA, SQIVND (reference sequence).